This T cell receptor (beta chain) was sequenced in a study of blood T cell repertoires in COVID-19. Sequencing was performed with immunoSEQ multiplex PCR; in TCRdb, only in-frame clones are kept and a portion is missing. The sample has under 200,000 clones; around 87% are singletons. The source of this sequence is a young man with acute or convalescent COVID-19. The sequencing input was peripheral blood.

The CDR3 nucleotides read TGCGCCAGCAGCTTGTATCCCCTGGGGGGGACTAATGAAAAACTGTTTTTT. Its translation is CASSLYPLGGTNEKLFF. V usage is TRBV5-1 and J usage is TRBJ1-4; perhaps TRBD1 as D (5 bases). With 1 base removed from V and 2 bases from J, the gap between germline ends came to 15 bases. The CDR3 consists of 17 residues. CDR1 and CDR2 (germline): SGHRS, YFSETQ.